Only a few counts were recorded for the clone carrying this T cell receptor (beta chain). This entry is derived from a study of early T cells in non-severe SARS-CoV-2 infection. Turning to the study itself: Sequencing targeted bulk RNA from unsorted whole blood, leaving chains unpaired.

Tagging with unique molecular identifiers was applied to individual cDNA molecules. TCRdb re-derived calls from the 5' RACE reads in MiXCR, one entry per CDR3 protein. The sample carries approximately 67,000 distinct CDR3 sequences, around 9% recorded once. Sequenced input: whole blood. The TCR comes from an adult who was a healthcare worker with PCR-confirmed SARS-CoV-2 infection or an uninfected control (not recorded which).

The CDR3 bases are TGCAGTGCTAGAGAGGGCGGGGAAGTTAACCGGGAGCTGTTTTTT. Translated: CSAREGGEVNRELFF. The V and J genes are TRBV20-1 and TRBJ2-2; TRBD2 is a possible D gene (6 bases). V was cut by 0 bases and J by 9 bases, with 17 bases left in between. The CDR3 covers 15 residues. Germline CDR1 reads DFQATT; CDR2 reads SNEGSKA (reference sequence).